Presented here are 30 T cell receptor beta chains from one specimen sequenced in a study of vaccination effects on CD4 cells after COVID-19. Viral peptide pool expansion of antigen-specific CD4+ T cells preceded sequencing in the ViraFEST assay. Subsequent to ten to eleven days of culture, CD4+ T cells were isolated. By PCR, the person was confirmed to have had SARS-CoV-2 infection between March and December 2020. The antigens for these receptors are not known. Method: immunoSEQ multiplex PCR; TCRdb's copy keeps in-frame clones and lacks some. Altogether 24,000 or so clones are present, 77% being singletons, with the ten largest covering roughly a fifth. This material consisted of CD4+ T cells from PBMCs cultured with HCoV-NL63 spike peptides, taken before COVID-19 vaccination. The receptors here all came from a human donor who had a prior SARS-CoV-2 infection.

This clone was detected only a few times. This chain connects TRBV21-1 to TRBJ1-1. TRBV21-1 is an annotated pseudogene. This CDR3 contains 18 residues. The CDR3 spells CASSNWGSNWDGDTEAFF. CDR3 in DNA: TGTGCCAGCAGCAACTGGGGATCGAATTGGGACGGTGACACTGAAGCTTTCTTT.

The chain is built from TRBV5-1 and TRBJ1-1; D is undetermined. CDR1 and CDR2 (germline): SGHRS, YFSETQ. Trimming shortened V by 0 bases and J by 1 base, and 10 bases separated the two germline ends. The CDR3 totals 15 residues. CDR3 DNA sequence: TGCGCCAGCAGCTTGGAGGCACCTTCGAACACTGAAGCTTTCTTT. Protein sequence: CASSLEAPSNTEAFF.

This chain links TRBV7-9 with TRBJ2-7, with TRBD1 as a possible D gene (5 bases). The germline gives CDR1 SEHNR, CDR2 FQNEAQ (reference sequence). V lost 2 bases, J lost 0 bases, and 8 bases lay in between. The CDR3 covers 14 residues. The CDR3 region is CASSLQGSSYEQYF. CDR3 coding DNA: TGTGCCAGCAGCTTACAGGGAAGCTCCTACGAGCAGTACTTC.

This chain uses TRBV28 with TRBJ2-7, with 8 bases matching TRBD1. Per germline, CDR1 MDHEN and CDR2 SYDVKM. This CDR3 contains 17 residues. J gave up 3 bases and V 4 bases, and 14 bases lay outside the gene matches. The CDR3 DNA reads as TGTGCCAGCAGTTCCCCGTACCGGGACAGGCGAATCTACGAGCAGTACTTC. Translated: CASSSPYRDRRIYEQYF.

The chain combines TRBV7-9 with TRBJ1-1; D unresolved. Germline V gives CDR1 SEHNR, CDR2 FQNEAQ (reference sequence). V lost 1 base to trimming and J lost 8 bases, with 8 bases between them. The CDR3 sequence is 12 residues long. The CDR3 bases are TGTGCCAGCAGCTTAGAGTGGGGAGAAGCTTTCTTT. Amino acid sequence: CASSLEWGEAFF.

This chain joins TRBV7-8 and TRBJ2-7; 9 positions agree with TRBD2. Germline CDR1 is SGHVS and CDR2 is FQNEAQ. V lost 2 bases and J lost 3; bases outside the gene matches: 8. The length of the CDR3 is 16 residues. CDR3 sequence: CASSLSRLAGNYEQYF. CDR3 nucleotide sequence: TGTGCCAGCAGCTTATCGCGCCTAGCGGGAAACTACGAGCAGTACTTC. Full variable domain (outside the CDR3, taken from reference TRBV7-8 and TRBJ2-7): GAGVSQSPRYKVAKRGQDVALRCDPISGHVSLFWYQQALGQGPEFLTYFQNEAQLDKSGLPSDRFFAERPEGSVSTLKIQRTQQEDSAVYLCASSLSRLAGNYEQYFGPGTRLTVT.

The rearrangement joins TRBV7-6 to TRBJ1-1; D gene ambiguous. The CDR3 length is 15 residues. Between the trimmed V and J ends, which lost 4 bases and 3 bases, there was a span of 15 bases. Germline V gives CDR1 SGHVS, CDR2 FNYEAQ. CDR3 DNA: TGTGCCAGCAGCTCACGCGAGTTGAAAGACACTGAAGCTTTCTTT. As protein: CASSSRELKDTEAFF.

V and J are TRBV2 and TRBJ1-1; no clear D. The V end was cut by 5 bases, the J end by 0 bases, with 7 bases between. Per germline, CDR1 SNHLY and CDR2 FYNNEI. This CDR3 is 13 amino acids long. Here the CDR3 reads CASSSELNTEAFF. Written as DNA, the CDR3 is TGTGCCAGCAGTTCAGAGCTGAACACTGAAGCTTTCTTT. Looking up the rest from reference TRBV2 and TRBJ1-1 gives the full variable domain: EPEVTQTPSHQVTQMGQEVILRCVPISNHLYFYWYRQILGQKVEFLVSFYNNEISEKSEIFDDQFSVERPDGSNFTLKIRSTKLEDSAMYFCASSSELNTEAFFGQGTRLTVV.

This clone was observed once. The V gene is TRBV4-1, the J gene TRBJ2-3, with 11 bases fitting TRBD2. Germline CDR1 is MGHRA and CDR2 is YSYEKL. After removal of 4 bases from V and 5 bases from J, the junction contained 5 bases not matched to a gene. This CDR3 has 15 amino acids. The CDR3 DNA follows: TGCGCCAGCAGCCGTAGCGGGGGGGCCGGAGATACGCAGTATTTT. Translated, it gives CASSRSGGAGDTQYF.

The gene calls are TRBV29-1 and TRBJ1-1; 8 nucleotides line up with TRBD1. Germline values: CDR1 SQVTM, CDR2 ANQGSEA. J was trimmed by 7 bases and V by 4 bases; bases with no gene match: 5. The CDR3 has 12 amino acids. The CDR3, as DNA: TGCAGCGTTGCTCCAGGGGGCATTGAAGCTTTCTTT. This gives the protein CSVAPGGIEAFF.

This chain joins TRBV24-1 and TRBJ1-1; D ambiguous. V was cut by 2 bases and J by 2 bases, with 17 bases left in between. Germline loops: CDR1 KGHDR, CDR2 SFDVKD. The CDR3 totals 17 residues. The CDR3 region has the DNA TGTGCCACCAGTGATTCCGTTCCGTACGGCACCAACACTGAAGCTTTCTTT. This gives the protein CATSDSVPYGTNTEAFF.

The chain recombines TRBV21-1 with TRBJ2-1; TRBD2, the table's D call, was not compared with the DNA. TRBV21-1 is given as a pseudogene. The CDR3 covers 17 residues. The CDR3 spells CASSRKFLRETYNEQFF. The CDR3 DNA follows: TGTGCCAGCAGCCGAAAGTTTCTCCGGGAGACCTACAATGAGCAGTTCTTC.

The chain uses TRBV5-1 and TRBJ2-1, with TRBD2 as a possible D gene (6 bases). The CDR3 consists of 17 residues. Trimming shortened V by 0 bases and J by 4 bases, and 17 bases separated the two germline ends. Germline CDR1 is SGHRS and CDR2 is YFSETQ. CDR3 nucleotides: TGCGCCAGCAGCTTGGAATCGGGGGAGAAAGGTTACAATGAGCAGTTCTTC. It specifies CASSLESGEKGYNEQFF.

V usage is TRBV5-1 and J usage is TRBJ2-3; tentatively, D is TRBD2 (5 bases). Trimming shortened V by 4 bases and J by 1 base, and 13 bases separated the two germline ends. The CDR3 runs to 15 residues. Germline V gene sequence: CDR1 SGHRS, CDR2 YFSETQ. CDR3 sequence reads: CASSPTTPGTDTQYF. The CDR3 coding sequence is TGCGCCAGCAGCCCGACTACCCCCGGCACAGATACGCAGTATTTT.

The J gene is TRBJ2-3, the V gene TRBV5-4; D is ambiguous. V lost 1 base and J lost 0, with 3 bases in between. Germline CDR1 is SGHNT and CDR2 is YYREEE (reference sequence). CDR3 length: 13 residues. CDR3 nucleotides: TGTGCCAGCAGCTTGCAAAGCACAGATACGCAGTATTTT. This encodes CASSLQSTDTQYF.

The rearrangement joins TRBV6-6 to TRBJ1-2; D might be TRBD1 (6 bases). There are 14 residues in the CDR3. V was shortened by 4 bases and J by 4 bases, with 13 bases between the two germline ends. Germline loops: CDR1 MNHNY, CDR2 SVGAGI (reference sequence). The CDR3 here is CASSSTQGLYGYTF. As DNA, the CDR3 is TGTGCCAGCAGTTCTACACAGGGCCTCTATGGCTACACCTTC.

The chain uses TRBV5-4 and TRBJ1-3, with TRBD1 matching 8 bases. Germline V gene data show CDR1 as SGHNT and CDR2 as YYREEE (reference sequence). The J segment lost 0 bases and the V segment lost 1 base, leaving 3 bases of the junction unmatched. The length of the CDR3 is 16 residues. CDR3 nucleotides: TGTGCCAGCAGCTTGTCAGGGGGCTTCTCTGGAAACACCATATATTTT. As protein: CASSLSGGFSGNTIYF.

The V call is TRBV5-1, the J call TRBJ1-6; D ambiguous. This CDR3 spans 14 amino acids. Per germline, CDR1 SGHRS and CDR2 YFSETQ. Trimming cost V 5 bases and J 1 base, with 7 bases left between them. CDR3 in amino acids: CASRMPSYNSPLHF. CDR3 in DNA: TGCGCCAGCAGAATGCCTTCCTATAATTCACCCCTCCACTTT.

CDR3 amino acids: CASSERREGYEQYF. As DNA, the CDR3 is TGTGCCAGCAGTGAGCGGAGGGAGGGCTACGAGCAGTACTTC. The J gene is TRBJ2-7, the V gene TRBV6-1; 7 bases are shared with TRBD2. CDR3 size: 14 residues. Germline CDR1 is MNHNS and CDR2 is SASEGT. V trimming: 3 bases; J trimming: 3 bases; junction bases outside the gene matches: 5.

The chain employs TRBV6-5 and TRBJ1-2; 7 bases line up with TRBD1. The CDR3 has 13 amino acids. The V segment lost 6 bases and the J segment 2 bases; nucleotides outside the gene matches: 3. Germline V gene sequence: CDR1 MNHEY, CDR2 SVGAGI. This chain's CDR3 is CASRRDSNYGYTF. As DNA, the CDR3 is TGTGCCAGCAGAAGGGACAGCAACTATGGCTACACCTTC.

The chain couples TRBV5-1 to TRBJ1-6; D is unresolved. CDR3 length equals 14 residues. Germline V gene data show CDR1 as SGHRS and CDR2 as YFSETQ. Trimming took off 0 bases at V and 6 bases at J, with 7 bases between the two ends. In DNA, the CDR3 is TGCGCCAGCAGCTTGGATTTGGGTAATTCACCCCTCCACTTT. Protein product: CASSLDLGNSPLHF.

This chain joins TRBV30 and TRBJ1-2; D is possibly TRBD1 (6 bases). Germline V gene sequence: CDR1 GTSNPN, CDR2 SVGIG (reference sequence). Trimming shortened V by 2 bases and J by 5 bases, and 12 bases separated the two germline ends. The CDR3 length is 13 residues. The CDR3 coding sequence is TGTGCCTGGAGTTACGGCCAGGGGTATGGCTACACCTTC. It codes for CAWSYGQGYGYTF. The entire variable domain, with the rest obtained from reference TRBV30 and TRBJ1-2, is as follows: SQTIHQWPATLVQPVGSPLSLECTVEGTSNPNLYWYRQAAGRGLQLLFYSVGIGQISSEVPQNLSASRPQDRQFILSSKKLLLSDSGFYLCAWSYGQGYGYTFGSGTRLTVV.

This clone appeared once. The rearrangement links TRBV20-1 to TRBJ2-7, with 8 bases fitting TRBD1. The germline gives CDR1 DFQATT, CDR2 SNEGSKA (reference sequence). The J segment lost 0 bases and the V segment lost 3 bases, leaving 4 bases of the junction unmatched. The CDR3 spans 14 residues. CDR3 in DNA: TGCAGTGCTAGTAGGGGACAGGTCTCCTACGAGCAGTACTTC. Its translation: CSASRGQVSYEQYF.

The V gene is TRBV21-1, the J gene TRBJ2-7; the tabulated D call, TRBD1, remains unverified against the DNA. TRBV21-1 is described as a pseudogene. CDR3 length: 16 residues. The CDR3: CASSKGVGHPSYEQYF. The CDR3 DNA sequence: TGTGCCAGCAGCAAAGGAGTGGGGCATCCCTCCTACGAGCAGTACTTC.

The chain couples TRBV19 to TRBJ1-2; perhaps TRBD1 as D (5 bases). The germline V and J ends were trimmed by 5 bases and 2 bases, with 6 bases remaining between them. The CDR3 loop spans 12 amino acids. The germline gives CDR1 LNHDA, CDR2 SQIVND (reference sequence). The CDR3: CASSWGNYGYTF. In nucleotides, the CDR3 is TGTGCCAGTAGTTGGGGGAACTATGGCTACACCTTC.

The CDR3 region is CASSSPGANTEAFF. For the CDR3, the DNA is TGTGCCAGCAGCTCGCCAGGGGCGAACACTGAAGCTTTCTTT. The chain is built from TRBV7-9 and TRBJ1-1, with TRBD1 as a possible D gene (6 bases). This CDR3 spans 14 amino acids. CDR1 and CDR2 from the germline V gene are SEHNR and FQNEAQ (reference sequence). Trimming shortened V by 4 bases and J by 1 base, and 10 bases separated the two germline ends.

V gene TRBV15 combines with J gene TRBJ2-1; 10 nucleotides line up with TRBD1. V dropped 5 bases and J dropped 9; count of bases not matched to a gene: 7. The CDR3 is made up of 14 amino acids. Germline V gene sequence: CDR1 LNHNV, CDR2 YYDKDF (reference sequence). For the CDR3, the DNA is TGTGCCACCAGCCAAGACAGGGGGCTTAGTGAGCAGTTCTTC. Its translation: CATSQDRGLSEQFF.

The V and J genes are TRBV5-1 and TRBJ1-2; weak D call: TRBD1 (5 bases). V dropped 3 bases and J dropped 3 bases, with 12 bases sitting between them. This CDR3 is built from 14 residues. The germline V gene has CDR1 SGHRS and CDR2 YFSETQ. The CDR3 DNA is TGCGCCAGCAGCTCTTCCCAGGGAGACTATGGCTACACCTTC. It yields the protein CASSSSQGDYGYTF. Full variable domain (remainder filled in from reference TRBV5-1 and TRBJ1-2): KAGVTQTPRYLIKTRGQQVTLSCSPISGHRSVSWYQQTPGQGLQFLFEYFSETQRNKGNFPGRFSGRQFSNSRSEMNVSTLELGDSALYLCASSSSQGDYGYTFGSGTRLTVV.

The V and J genes are TRBV7-9 and TRBJ2-3; 10 nucleotides line up with TRBD2. The germline V gene has CDR1 SEHNR and CDR2 FQNEAQ (reference sequence). This CDR3 has 14 residues. Trimming at V came to 7 bases and at J to 4 bases, leaving 5 bases not matched to a gene. The CDR3 sequence is CASKIAGGADTQYF. DNA of the CDR3: TGTGCCAGCAAGATAGCGGGAGGAGCAGATACGCAGTATTTT.

The rearrangement joins TRBV30 to TRBJ2-5; weak D call: TRBD1 (5 bases). CDR3 length: 14 amino acids. Deletions cut 0 bases from V and 3 bases from J, with 11 bases between. CDR1 is GTSNPN, CDR2 SVGIG, per germline (reference sequence). For the CDR3, the DNA is TGTGCCTGGAGTGTACTGGAGACAGAAGAGACCCAGTACTTC. Translating gives CAWSVLETEETQYF. The full variable domain, with the rest looked up from reference TRBV30 and TRBJ2-5, is SQTIHQWPATLVQPVGSPLSLECTVEGTSNPNLYWYRQAAGRGLQLLFYSVGIGQISSEVPQNLSASRPQDRQFILSSKKLLLSDSGFYLCAWSVLETEETQYFGPGTRLLVL.